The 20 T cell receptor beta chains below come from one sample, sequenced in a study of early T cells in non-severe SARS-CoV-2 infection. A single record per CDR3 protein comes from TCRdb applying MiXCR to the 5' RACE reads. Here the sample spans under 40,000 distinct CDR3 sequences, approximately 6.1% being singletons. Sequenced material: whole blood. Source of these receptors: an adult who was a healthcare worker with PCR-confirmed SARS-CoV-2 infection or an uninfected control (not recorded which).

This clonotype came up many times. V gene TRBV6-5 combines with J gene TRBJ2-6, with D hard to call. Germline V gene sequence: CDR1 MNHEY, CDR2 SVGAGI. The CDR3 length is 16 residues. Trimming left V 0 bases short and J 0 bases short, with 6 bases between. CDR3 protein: CASSYSRRSGANVLTF. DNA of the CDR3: TGTGCCAGCAGTTACTCGAGACGCTCTGGGGCCAACGTCCTGACTTTC.

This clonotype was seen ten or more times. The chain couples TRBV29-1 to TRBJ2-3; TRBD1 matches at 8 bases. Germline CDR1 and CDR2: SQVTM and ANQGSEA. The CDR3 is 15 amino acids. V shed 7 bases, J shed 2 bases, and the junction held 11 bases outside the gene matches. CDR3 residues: CSASRTGTHTDTQYF. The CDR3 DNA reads TGCAGCGCCAGCCGGACAGGGACACACACAGATACGCAGTATTTT.

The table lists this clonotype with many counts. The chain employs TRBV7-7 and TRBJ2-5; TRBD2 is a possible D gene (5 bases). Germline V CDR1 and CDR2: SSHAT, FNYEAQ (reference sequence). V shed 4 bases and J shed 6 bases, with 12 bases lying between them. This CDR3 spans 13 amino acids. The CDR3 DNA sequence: TGTGCCAGCAGCTCACCGTCGGGGAAGACCCAGTACTTC. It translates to CASSSPSGKTQYF.

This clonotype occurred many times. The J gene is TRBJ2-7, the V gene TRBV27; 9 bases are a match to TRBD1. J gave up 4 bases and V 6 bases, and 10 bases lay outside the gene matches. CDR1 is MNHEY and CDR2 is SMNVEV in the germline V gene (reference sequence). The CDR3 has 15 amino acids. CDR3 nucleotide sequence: TGTGCCAGCAGGTCGACCGGGACAGGGTTATACGAGCAGTACTTC. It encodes CASRSTGTGLYEQYF.

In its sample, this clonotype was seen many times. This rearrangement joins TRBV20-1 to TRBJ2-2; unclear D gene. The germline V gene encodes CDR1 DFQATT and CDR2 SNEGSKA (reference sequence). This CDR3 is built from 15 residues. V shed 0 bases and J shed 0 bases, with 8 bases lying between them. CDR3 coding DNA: TGCAGTGCTAGAGATCCATCCGCGAACACCGGGGAGCTGTTTTTT. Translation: CSARDPSANTGELFF.

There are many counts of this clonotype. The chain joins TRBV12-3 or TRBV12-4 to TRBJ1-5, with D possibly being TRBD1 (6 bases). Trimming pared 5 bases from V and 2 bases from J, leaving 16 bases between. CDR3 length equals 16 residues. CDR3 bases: TGTGCCAGCAGTCTCATACAGGGACGGGGCAATCAGCCCCAGCATTTT. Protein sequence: CASSLIQGRGNQPQHF.

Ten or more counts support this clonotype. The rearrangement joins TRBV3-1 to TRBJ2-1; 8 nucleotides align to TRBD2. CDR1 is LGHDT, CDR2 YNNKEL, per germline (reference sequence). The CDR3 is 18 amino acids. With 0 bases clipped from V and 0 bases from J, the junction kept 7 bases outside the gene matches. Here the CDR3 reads CASSQDHTSGSSYNEQFF. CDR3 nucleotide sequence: TGTGCCAGCAGCCAAGATCACACTAGCGGCAGCTCCTACAATGAGCAGTTCTTC.

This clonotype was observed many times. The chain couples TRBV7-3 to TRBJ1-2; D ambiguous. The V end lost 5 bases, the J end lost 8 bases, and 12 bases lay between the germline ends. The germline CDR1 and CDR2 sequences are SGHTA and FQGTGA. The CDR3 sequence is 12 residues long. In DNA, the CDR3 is TGTGCCAGCAGCCTTCGCCTTTACGGCTACACCTTC. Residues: CASSLRLYGYTF.

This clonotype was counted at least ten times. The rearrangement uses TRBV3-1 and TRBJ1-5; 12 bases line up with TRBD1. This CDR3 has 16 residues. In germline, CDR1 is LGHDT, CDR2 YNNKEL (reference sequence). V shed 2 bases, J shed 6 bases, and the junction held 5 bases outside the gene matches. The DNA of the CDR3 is TGTGCCAGCAGCCAATCCGGGACAGGGGGCAGTCAGCCCCAGCATTTT. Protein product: CASSQSGTGGSQPQHF. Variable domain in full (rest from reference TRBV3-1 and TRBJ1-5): DTAVSQTPKYLVTQMGNDKSIKCEQNLGHDTMYWYKQDSKKFLKIMFSYNNKELIINETVPNRFSPKSPDKAHLNLHINSLELGDSAVYFCASSQSGTGGSQPQHFGDGTRLSIL.

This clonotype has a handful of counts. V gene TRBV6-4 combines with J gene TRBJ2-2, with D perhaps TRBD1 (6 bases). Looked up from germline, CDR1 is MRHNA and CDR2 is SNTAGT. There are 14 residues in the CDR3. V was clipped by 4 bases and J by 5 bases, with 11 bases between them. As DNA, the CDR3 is TGTGCCAGCAGTGCAGGGGATTGGACCGGGGAGCTGTTTTTT. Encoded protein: CASSAGDWTGELFF.

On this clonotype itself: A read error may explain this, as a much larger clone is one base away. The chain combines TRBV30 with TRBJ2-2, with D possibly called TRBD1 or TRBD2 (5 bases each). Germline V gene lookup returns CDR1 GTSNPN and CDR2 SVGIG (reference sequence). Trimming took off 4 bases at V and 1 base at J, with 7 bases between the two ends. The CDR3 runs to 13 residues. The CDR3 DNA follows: TGTGCCTGGAAGAGGGGGAACACCGGGGAGCTGTTTTTT. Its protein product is CAWKRGNTGELFF.

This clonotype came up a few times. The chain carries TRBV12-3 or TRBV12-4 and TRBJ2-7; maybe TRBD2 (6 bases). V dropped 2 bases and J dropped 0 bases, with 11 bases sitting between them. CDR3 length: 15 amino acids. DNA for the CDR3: TGTGCCAGCAGTTTACCGGGAGTAAGCTCCTACGAGCAGTACTTC. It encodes CASSLPGVSSYEQYF.

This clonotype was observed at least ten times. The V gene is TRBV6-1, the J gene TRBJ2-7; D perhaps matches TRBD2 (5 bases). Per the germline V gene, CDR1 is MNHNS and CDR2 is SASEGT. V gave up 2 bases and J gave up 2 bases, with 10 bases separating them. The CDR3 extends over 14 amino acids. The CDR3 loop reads CASSERGLAYEQYF. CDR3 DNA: TGTGCCAGCAGTGAACGCGGGTTAGCCTACGAGCAGTACTTC.

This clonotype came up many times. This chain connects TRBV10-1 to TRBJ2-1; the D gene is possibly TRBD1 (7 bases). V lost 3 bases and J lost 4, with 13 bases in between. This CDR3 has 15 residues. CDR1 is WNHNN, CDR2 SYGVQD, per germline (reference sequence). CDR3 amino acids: CASSERQGGYNEQFF. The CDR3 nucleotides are TGCGCCAGCAGTGAAAGGCAGGGGGGATACAATGAGCAGTTCTTC.

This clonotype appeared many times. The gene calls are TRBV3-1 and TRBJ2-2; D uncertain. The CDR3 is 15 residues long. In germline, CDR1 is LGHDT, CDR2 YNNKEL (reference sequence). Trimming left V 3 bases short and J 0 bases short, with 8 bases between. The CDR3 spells CASSHVTANTGELFF. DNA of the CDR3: TGTGCCAGCAGCCACGTTACAGCGAACACCGGGGAGCTGTTTTTT.

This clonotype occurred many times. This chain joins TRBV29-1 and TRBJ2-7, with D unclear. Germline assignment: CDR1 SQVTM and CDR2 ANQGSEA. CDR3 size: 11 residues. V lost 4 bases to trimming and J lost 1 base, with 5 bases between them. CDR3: CSVASSYEQYF. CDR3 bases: TGCAGCGTTGCTAGTTCCTACGAGCAGTACTTC.

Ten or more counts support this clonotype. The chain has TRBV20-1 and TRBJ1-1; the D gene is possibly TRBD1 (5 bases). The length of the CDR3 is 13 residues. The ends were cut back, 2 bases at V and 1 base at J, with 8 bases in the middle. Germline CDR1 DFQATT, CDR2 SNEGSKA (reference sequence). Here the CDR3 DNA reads TGCAGTGCTAGAACCAGGGCGAACACTGAAGCTTTCTTT. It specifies CSARTRANTEAFF.

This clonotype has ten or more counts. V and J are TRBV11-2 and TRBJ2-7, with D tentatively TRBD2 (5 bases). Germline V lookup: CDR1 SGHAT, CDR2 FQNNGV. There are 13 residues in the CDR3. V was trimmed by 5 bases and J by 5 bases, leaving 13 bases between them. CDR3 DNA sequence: TGTGCCAGCAGCCCCACTAGTGCCCACGAGCAGTACTTC. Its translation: CASSPTSAHEQYF.

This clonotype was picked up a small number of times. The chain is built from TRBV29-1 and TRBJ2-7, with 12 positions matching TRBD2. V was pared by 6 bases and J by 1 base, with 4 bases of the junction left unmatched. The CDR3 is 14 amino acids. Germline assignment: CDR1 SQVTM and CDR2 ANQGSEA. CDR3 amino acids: CSVETSGRSYEQYF. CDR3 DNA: TGCAGCGTGGAAACTAGCGGGAGGTCCTACGAGCAGTACTTC.

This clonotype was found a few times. The CDR3 protein is CASSQGLNTEAFF. Written as DNA, the CDR3 is TGTGCCAGCAGCCAAGGATTGAACACTGAAGCTTTCTTT. The chain recombines TRBV3-1 with TRBJ1-1; D unclear. This CDR3 comprises 13 residues. The germline V and J ends were trimmed by 1 base and 0 bases, with 3 bases remaining between them. The V gene's germline CDR1 is LGHDT and CDR2 YNNKEL (reference sequence).